Shown below are 8 T cell receptor beta chains from a single sample sequenced in a study of cytomegalovirus exposure and HLA in healthy donors. The PCR made use of 60 Vbeta and 13 Jbeta primers. Here immunoSEQ multiplex PCR was the method, and the copy in TCRdb shows in-frame clones only, minus some. The data show 120,000 or so clones, 78% seen once. The sample comprised PBMCs. The receptors here all came from a young man in good health and CMV-seropositive.

The chain couples TRBV5-1 to TRBJ2-5; D may be TRBD1 (6 bases). V was shortened by 4 bases and J by 2 bases, with 15 bases between the two germline ends. Germline V lookup: CDR1 SGHRS, CDR2 YFSETQ. This CDR3 has 15 residues. The CDR3 is CASSVGTFSQETQYF. CDR3 DNA: TGCGCCAGCAGCGTCGGGACATTCTCGCAAGAGACCCAGTACTTC.

This clone was counted between two and nine times. The J gene is TRBJ2-7, the V gene TRBV4-2; perhaps TRBD2 as D (6 bases). Trimming shortened V by 0 bases and J by 2 bases, and 11 bases separated the two germline ends. This CDR3 region has 15 residues. From germline, CDR1 is LGHNA and CDR2 YNFKEQ. The CDR3 reads CASSQELGEAYEQYF. CDR3 in DNA: TGTGCCAGCAGCCAAGAGTTAGGGGAGGCCTACGAGCAGTACTTC.

This clone was detected a few times. This chain joins TRBV6-1 and TRBJ2-1; 9 bases map to TRBD1. CDR3 size: 15 residues. The J segment lost 4 bases and the V segment lost 7 bases, leaving 8 bases of the junction unmatched. Germline lookup yields CDR1 MNHNS and CDR2 SASEGT. The CDR3 nucleotides read TGTGCCAGCAAGGGACAGGGTGTGAGTTACAATGAGCAGTTCTTC. Translating it yields CASKGQGVSYNEQFF.

This clone came up once. The rearrangement links TRBV9 to TRBJ2-7, with D unclear. The CDR3 consists of 14 residues. Germline V CDR1 and CDR2: SGDLS, YYNGEE. Deletions cut 4 bases from V and 1 base from J, with 12 bases between. CDR3 region: CASSSTTESYEQYF. DNA of the CDR3: TGTGCCAGCAGCTCTACTACGGAGTCCTACGAGCAGTACTTC.

The chain employs TRBV28 and TRBJ1-2, with TRBD1 matching over 10 bases. Per germline, CDR1 MDHEN and CDR2 SYDVKM. The CDR3 runs to 14 residues. After removal of 4 bases from V and 4 bases from J, the junction contained 3 bases not matched to a gene. This CDR3 reads CASSSGTGVYGYTF. The CDR3 DNA reads TGTGCCAGCAGTTCCGGGACAGGGGTCTATGGCTACACCTTC.

This chain uses TRBV1 with TRBJ1-2; no check of the table's D call, TRBD1, against the DNA was made. TRBV1 is a recognized pseudogene. The CDR3 runs 17 residues. The CDR3 DNA reads as TGCACCAGCAGCCAAGATCTGACCGACAGGGCGAATTTCGGCTACACCTTC. This codes for CTSSQDLTDRANFGYTF.

A single count supports this clone. This chain uses TRBV28 with TRBJ2-3; TRBD1 might be the D (7 bases). Germline CDR1 reads MDHEN; CDR2 reads SYDVKM. V lost 6 bases and J lost 2, with 12 bases in between. This CDR3 is 14 amino acids long. The CDR3 spells CASRRDRNTDTQYF. For the CDR3, the DNA is TGTGCCAGCAGGCGGGACAGAAACACAGATACGCAGTATTTT.

The chain combines TRBV4-1 with TRBJ1-1; possibly TRBD1 for D (6 bases). The length of the CDR3 is 16 residues. Germline values: CDR1 MGHRA, CDR2 YSYEKL. V lost 0 bases and J lost 2, with 13 bases in between. For the CDR3, the DNA is TGCGCCAGCAGCCAAGAAAATGGACAGCTAAACACTGAAGCTTTCTTT. It translates to CASSQENGQLNTEAFF.